One sample yielded the 31 T cell receptor beta chains listed below, sequenced in a study of early T cells in non-severe SARS-CoV-2 infection (dated by TCRdb to the early 2020s). Libraries came from 5' RACE. Reads for this sample came from a NextSeq 500. Starting from the raw public reads, TCRdb applied fastp trimming at Q25, assembled clones with MiXCR and retained in-frame beta chains. Merged by CDR3 protein, the rows form single entries marked with the most common genes and DNA. The sample yields about 60,000 distinct CDR3 sequences; approximately 8.3% were counted once. Of the sample, roughly 3.2% falls within the top ten clones. Sequencing used whole blood. These TCRs come from an adult who was a healthcare worker with PCR-confirmed SARS-CoV-2 infection or an uninfected control (not recorded which).

The rearrangement uses TRBV15 and TRBJ2-7, with 10 bases fitting TRBD2. The CDR3 has 16 amino acids. Losses at the gene ends were 0 bases for V and 2 bases for J; bases not matched to a gene: 4. CDR1 and CDR2 (germline): LNHNV, YYDKDF (reference sequence). The CDR3 reads CATSRDLLAGAYEQYF. CDR3 bases: TGTGCCACCAGCAGAGATCTTCTAGCGGGAGCCTACGAGCAGTACTTC.

This clonotype has a single count. This chain links TRBV6-4 with TRBJ2-1; the match to TRBD2 covers 9 bases. V lost 0 bases, J lost 6 bases, and 12 bases stayed unmatched. Germline values: CDR1 MRHNA, CDR2 SNTAGT. This CDR3 has 18 residues. CDR3 nucleotide sequence: TGTGCCAGCAGTGACTCGTTTAGCGGGAGCAACTCGGCCAATGAGCAGTTCTTC. This gives the protein CASSDSFSGSNSANEQFF.

This clonotype was observed a few times. In DNA form, the CDR3 reads TGTGCCAGCAGCCAAGATCCGGGACTGCTAGCCAAAAACATTCAGTACTTC. This encodes CASSQDPGLLAKNIQYF. V is TRBV3-1 and J is TRBJ2-4; TRBD2 is a possible D gene (6 bases). The germline V gene has CDR1 LGHDT and CDR2 YNNKEL (reference sequence). V gave up 0 bases and J gave up 0 bases, with 12 bases separating them. The CDR3 length is 17 residues.

The rearrangement joins TRBV2 to TRBJ1-1; TRBD1 matches 8 bases. In germline, CDR1 is SNHLY, CDR2 FYNNEI. The CDR3 totals 13 residues. After removal of 6 bases from V and 12 bases from J, the junction contained 12 bases not matched to a gene. CDR3 DNA sequence: TGTGCCAGCAGCCGGGACAGGTGGCAAGAGACTTTCTTT. Its protein product is CASSRDRWQETFF. Full variable domain (outside the CDR3, taken from reference TRBV2 and TRBJ1-1): EPEVTQTPSHQVTQMGQEVILRCVPISNHLYFYWYRQILGQKVEFLVSFYNNEISEKSEIFDDQFSVERPDGSNFTLKIRSTKLEDSAMYFCASSRDRWQETFFGQGTRLTVV.

This clonotype was recorded a few times. The chain couples TRBV6-2 or TRBV6-3 to TRBJ2-7, with D uncertain. V was cut by 0 bases and J by 2 bases, with 5 bases left in between. Germline CDR1 MNHEY, CDR2 SVGEGT. The CDR3 runs to 13 residues. The CDR3: CASSYSTPYEQYF. The CDR3 DNA follows: TGTGCCAGCAGTTACTCGACCCCCTACGAGCAGTACTTC.

This clonotype was seen only a few times. The chain recombines TRBV29-1 with TRBJ2-7; 7 bases fit TRBD1. This CDR3 has 15 amino acids. J gave up 4 bases and V 7 bases, and 16 bases lay outside the gene matches. Germline V gene data show CDR1 as SQVTM and CDR2 as ANQGSEA. The CDR3 sequence is CSATGTADDSYEQYF. The CDR3 bases are TGCAGCGCTACCGGGACAGCGGACGATTCTTACGAGCAGTACTTC.

This clonotype was observed at least ten times. The chain is built from TRBV29-1 and TRBJ2-1; D possibly corresponds to TRBD1 (6 bases). CDR3 length: 13 amino acids. Trimming stripped 7 bases from V and 5 bases from J, with 15 bases between. Germline V lookup: CDR1 SQVTM, CDR2 ANQGSEA. CDR3 nucleotides: TGCAGCGCCGCGGACAGAAGGAACAATGAGCAGTTCTTC. Translating it yields CSAADRRNNEQFF.

This clonotype has ten or more counts. This rearrangement joins TRBV29-1 to TRBJ1-2, with D hard to call. Trimming removed 5 bases from V and 4 bases from J, with 14 bases in between. This CDR3 has 13 amino acids. Germline CDR1 and CDR2: SQVTM and ANQGSEA. CDR3 sequence (DNA): TGCAGCGTTCGGTCACCGAGTGGCTATGGCTACACCTTC. This translates into CSVRSPSGYGYTF.

The V call is TRBV7-9, the J call TRBJ2-5; tentative D call: TRBD1 (6 bases). V was trimmed by 5 bases and J by 1 base, leaving 11 bases between them. Germline V gene sequence: CDR1 SEHNR, CDR2 FQNEAQ (reference sequence). This CDR3 region has 14 residues. In nucleotides, the CDR3 is TGTGCCAGCAGCGTAACAGGGACCCAAGAGACCCAGTACTTC. Translating it yields CASSVTGTQETQYF.

This clonotype was recorded at least ten times. The V gene is TRBV9, the J gene TRBJ2-1; 8 bases align to TRBD2. V lost 6 bases to trimming and J lost 7 bases; unmatched junction nucleotides: 12. This CDR3 region has 15 residues. The germline CDR1 and CDR2 sequences are SGDLS and YYNGEE. The CDR3 bases are TGTGCCAGCAACCCGACTAGCGCAGGCGATAATGAGCAGTTCTTC. Translated: CASNPTSAGDNEQFF.

This clonotype was seen more than once but under ten times. The chain recombines TRBV12-3 or TRBV12-4 with TRBJ1-2; D gene uncertain. The CDR3 spans 13 residues. V was shortened by 6 bases and J by 4 bases, with 12 bases between the two germline ends. Here the CDR3 DNA reads TGTGCCAGCAGCGCCGGGAAGGTCTATGGCTACACCTTC. As protein: CASSAGKVYGYTF.

There are a few counts of this clonotype. The CDR3 region is CASSQGFGDNQPQHF. The DNA for the CDR3 is TGTGCCAGCAGCCAAGGTTTCGGAGACAATCAGCCCCAGCATTTT. This sequence joins TRBV4-2 and TRBJ1-5; no reliable D call. The CDR3 is made up of 15 amino acids. CDR1 is LGHNA and CDR2 is YNFKEQ in the germline V gene. Deletions cut 1 base from V and 3 bases from J, with 10 bases between.

The chain is built from TRBV5-6 and TRBJ2-7; D is undetermined. Trimming removed 2 bases from V and 6 bases from J, with 15 bases in between. Germline V gives CDR1 SGHDT, CDR2 YYEEEE. CDR3 length equals 14 residues. The CDR3, as DNA: TGTGCCAGCAGCTTCCCATCCGGAGTTATCGAGCAGTACTTC. It is translated as CASSFPSGVIEQYF. Full variable domain (remainder filled in from reference TRBV5-6 and TRBJ2-7): DAGVTQSPTHLIKTRGQQVTLRCSPKSGHDTVSWYQQALGQGPQFIFQYYEEEERQRGNFPDRFSGHQFPNYSSELNVNALLLGDSALYLCASSFPSGVIEQYFGPGTRLTVT.

This clonotype was counted many times. DNA of the CDR3: TGCGCCAGCAGCCTTAGACAGACTCGAGGCACCGGGGAGCTGTTTTTT. It specifies CASSLRQTRGTGELFF. The chain links TRBV5-1 to TRBJ2-2, with TRBD1 as a possible D gene (5 bases). V lost 4 bases and J 4 bases, leaving 17 bases between the germline ends. CDR3 length: 16 amino acids. Germline CDR1 is SGHRS and CDR2 is YFSETQ. The whole variable domain, filled in from reference TRBV5-1 and TRBJ2-2, reads KAGVTQTPRYLIKTRGQQVTLSCSPISGHRSVSWYQQTPGQGLQFLFEYFSETQRNKGNFPGRFSGRQFSNSRSEMNVSTLELGDSALYLCASSLRQTRGTGELFFGEGSRLTVL.

V gene TRBV10-3 combines with J gene TRBJ1-5, with TRBD1 as a possible D gene (5 bases). This CDR3 contains 14 residues. Germline loops: CDR1 ENHRY, CDR2 SYGVKD. V lost 4 bases and J lost 3, with 10 bases in between. As DNA, the CDR3 is TGTGCCATCAGTGCAGGGCCCCTCAATCAGCCCCAGCATTTT. It codes for CAISAGPLNQPQHF.

This clonotype was observed a few times. This chain connects TRBV11-3 to TRBJ2-2; D is uncertain. Germline V lookup: CDR1 SGHNT, CDR2 YENEEA. The CDR3 has 14 amino acids. V was pared by 5 bases and J by 3 bases, with 10 bases between. The CDR3 DNA sequence: TGTGCCAGCAGCCCGACTCGGGACACCGGGGAGCTGTTTTTT. Amino acid sequence: CASSPTRDTGELFF.

This clonotype was recorded a few times. The V gene is TRBV20-1, the J gene TRBJ2-7, with D maybe TRBD1 (5 bases). V was clipped by 6 bases and J by 1 base, with 13 bases between them. This CDR3 comprises 13 residues. Per germline, CDR1 DFQATT and CDR2 SNEGSKA (reference sequence). The CDR3, as DNA: TGCAGTGCAGGGGCGGACATTTCCTACGAGCAGTACTTC. It codes for CSAGADISYEQYF.

The chain joins TRBV11-2 to TRBJ2-3; the D gene is possibly TRBD2 (5 bases). V lost 3 bases, J lost 0 bases, and 10 bases lay in between. In germline, CDR1 is SGHAT, CDR2 FQNNGV. This CDR3 contains 15 residues. CDR3 sequence: CASSFRADSTDTQYF. CDR3 in DNA: TGTGCCAGCAGCTTTCGAGCGGACAGCACAGATACGCAGTATTTT.

The V and J genes are TRBV20-1 and TRBJ2-3, with 10 nucleotides matching TRBD2. Germline CDR1 is DFQATT and CDR2 is SNEGSKA (reference sequence). The V and J ends lost 3 bases and 6 bases, in that order; junction bases with no gene match: 3. The CDR3 has 13 residues. CDR3 amino acids: CSARLAGVDTQYF. The CDR3 bases are TGCAGTGCTAGGCTAGCGGGAGTGGATACGCAGTATTTT.

This clonotype has more than one count but fewer than ten. The chain recombines TRBV18 with TRBJ2-7, with TRBD2 identical over 7 bases. The CDR3 length is 15 residues. CDR1 and CDR2 (germline): KGHSH, LQKENI. V dropped 3 bases and J dropped 4; count of bases not matched to a gene: 9. CDR3 sequence: CASSPPGGRMYEQYF. CDR3 sequence (DNA): TGTGCCAGCTCACCCCCAGGCGGGAGAATGTACGAGCAGTACTTC.

This chain joins TRBV12-3 or TRBV12-4 and TRBJ2-2; no clear D gene. The CDR3 consists of 11 residues. Trimming cost V 4 bases and J 5 bases, with 2 bases left between them. The CDR3 nucleotides are TGTGCCAGCAGTTATACCGGGGAGCTGTTTTTT. Translation gives CASSYTGELFF.

This clonotype was seen ten or more times. This rearrangement joins TRBV27 to TRBJ2-7; possibly TRBD2 for D (6 bases). Deletions cut 3 bases from V and 6 bases from J, with 15 bases between. The CDR3 has 14 residues. Germline V gene sequence: CDR1 MNHEY, CDR2 SMNVEV (reference sequence). This CDR3 reads CASSFRPGVAEQYF. The CDR3 region has the DNA TGTGCCAGCAGTTTCCGGCCGGGAGTAGCCGAGCAGTACTTC.

This clonotype appeared a few times. V usage is TRBV20-1 and J usage is TRBJ2-7, with TRBD1 matching over 7 bases. This CDR3 spans 15 amino acids. Germline CDR1 and CDR2: DFQATT and SNEGSKA (reference sequence). V lost 0 bases to trimming and J lost 6 bases; unmatched junction nucleotides: 11. The DNA for the CDR3 is TGCAGTGCTAGAGACAAACAGGGGAAACTTCGCGAGCAGTACTTC. Protein sequence: CSARDKQGKLREQYF.

This clonotype appeared many times. The chain has TRBV27 and TRBJ2-1; D perhaps matches TRBD1 (5 bases). CDR1 is MNHEY and CDR2 is SMNVEV in the germline V gene (reference sequence). The germline V and J ends were trimmed by 2 bases and 6 bases, with 11 bases remaining between them. CDR3 length: 14 amino acids. CDR3 DNA: TGTGCCAGCAGTTTAGGGGCACCAAGCAATGAGCAGTTCTTC. Protein: CASSLGAPSNEQFF.

This clonotype was seen a handful of times. This rearrangement joins TRBV6-5 to TRBJ2-2; D is unclear. V gave up 0 bases and J gave up 6 bases, with 11 bases separating them. Germline V gene lookup returns CDR1 MNHEY and CDR2 SVGAGI. This CDR3 is 15 amino acids long. The CDR3, as DNA: TGTGCCAGCAGTTACTCGACCCCCGTCGCCGGGGAGCTGTTTTTT. This codes for CASSYSTPVAGELFF.

The CDR3 sequence is CASSELDRDEQYF. The DNA of the CDR3 is TGTGCCAGCAGTGAATTGGACAGGGACGAGCAGTACTTC. The V call is TRBV25-1, the J call TRBJ2-7; 8 bases map to TRBD1. This CDR3 contains 13 residues. Trimming at V came to 1 base and at J to 5 bases, leaving 1 base not matched to a gene. CDR1 is MGHDK and CDR2 is SYGVNS in the germline V gene.

V usage is TRBV7-8 and J usage is TRBJ1-4, with 9 nucleotides matching TRBD1. Trimming cost V 5 bases and J 6 bases; bases outside gene matches: 7. CDR3 length: 15 amino acids. The germline gives CDR1 SGHVS, CDR2 FQNEAQ. CDR3 in DNA: TGTGCCAGCAGCCCCCACAGGGGGCGGCATGAAAAACTGTTTTTT. Amino acid sequence: CASSPHRGRHEKLFF. Combining the CDR3 with reference TRBV7-8 and TRBJ1-4 gives the whole variable domain GAGVSQSPRYKVAKRGQDVALRCDPISGHVSLFWYQQALGQGPEFLTYFQNEAQLDKSGLPSDRFFAERPEGSVSTLKIQRTQQEDSAVYLCASSPHRGRHEKLFFGSGTQLSVL.

This clonotype has more than one count but fewer than ten. The V call is TRBV10-1, the J call TRBJ2-2; the match to TRBD2 covers 7 bases. The germline V gene encodes CDR1 WNHNN and CDR2 SYGVQD (reference sequence). The CDR3 runs to 15 residues. With 0 bases clipped from V and 3 bases from J, the junction kept 1 base outside the gene matches. The CDR3 reads CASSESREYTGELFF. As DNA, the CDR3 is TGCGCCAGCAGTGAGTCGCGGGAGTACACCGGGGAGCTGTTTTTT.

This chain links TRBV29-1 with TRBJ2-1; D not certain. This CDR3 comprises 13 residues. Looked up from germline, CDR1 is SQVTM and CDR2 is ANQGSEA. V lost 7 bases and J 9 bases, leaving 19 bases between the germline ends. The CDR3 region is CSAGRNSLIEQFF. CDR3 in DNA: TGCAGCGCCGGGCGGAATAGTTTGATTGAGCAGTTCTTC.

This clonotype was found a few times. This sequence joins TRBV7-9 and TRBJ2-7, with 8 bases aligning to TRBD1. The CDR3 has 15 amino acids. V trimming: 5 bases; J trimming: 2 bases; junction bases outside the gene matches: 8. The V gene's germline CDR1 is SEHNR and CDR2 FQNEAQ (reference sequence). The CDR3 spells CASSTQGAGPYEQYF. Here the CDR3 DNA reads TGTGCCAGCAGCACGCAGGGGGCAGGCCCCTACGAGCAGTACTTC.

The J gene is TRBJ2-5, the V gene TRBV12-3 or TRBV12-4; 8 bases agree with TRBD2. The CDR3 runs 13 residues. V lost 6 bases and J lost 9; bases outside the gene matches: 9. CDR3 DNA: TGTGCCAGCAGACTAGCGGACCGAGGTCCCCAGTACTTC. Translation: CASRLADRGPQYF.